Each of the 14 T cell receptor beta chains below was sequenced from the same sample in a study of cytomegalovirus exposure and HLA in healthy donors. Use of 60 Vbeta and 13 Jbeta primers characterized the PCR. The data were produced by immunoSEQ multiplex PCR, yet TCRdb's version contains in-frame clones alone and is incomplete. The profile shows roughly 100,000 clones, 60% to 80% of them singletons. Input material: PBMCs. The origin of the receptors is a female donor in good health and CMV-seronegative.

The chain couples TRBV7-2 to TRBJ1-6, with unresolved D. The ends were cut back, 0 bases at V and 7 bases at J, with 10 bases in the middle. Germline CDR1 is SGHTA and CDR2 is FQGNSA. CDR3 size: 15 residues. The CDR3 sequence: CASSLAGPPNSPLHF. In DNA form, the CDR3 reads TGTGCCAGCAGCTTAGCGGGCCCACCAAATTCACCCCTCCACTTT. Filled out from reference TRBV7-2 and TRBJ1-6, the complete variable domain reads GAGVSQSPSNKVTEKGKDVELRCDPISGHTALYWYRQSLGQGLEFLIYFQGNSAPDKSGLPSDRFSAERTGGSVSTLTIQRTQQEDSAVYLCASSLAGPPNSPLHFGNGTRLTVT.

In DNA, the CDR3 is TGTGCCAGCAGTCTTACCGGGACTAGATCGTACCAAGAGACCCAGTACTTC. Amino acid sequence: CASSLTGTRSYQETQYF. The V and J genes are TRBV7-8 and TRBJ2-5; TRBD2 agrees at 8 bases. The CDR3 runs 17 residues. Germline V gene lookup returns CDR1 SGHVS and CDR2 FQNEAQ. V gave up 6 bases and J gave up 0 bases; unmatched junction bases: 12.

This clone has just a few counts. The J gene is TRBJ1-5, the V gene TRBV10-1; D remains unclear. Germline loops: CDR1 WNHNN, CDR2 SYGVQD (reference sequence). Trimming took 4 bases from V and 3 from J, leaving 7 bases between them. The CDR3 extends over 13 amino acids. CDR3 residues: CASSVGLNQPQHF. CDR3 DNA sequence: TGCGCCAGCAGTGTTGGCCTCAATCAGCCCCAGCATTTT.

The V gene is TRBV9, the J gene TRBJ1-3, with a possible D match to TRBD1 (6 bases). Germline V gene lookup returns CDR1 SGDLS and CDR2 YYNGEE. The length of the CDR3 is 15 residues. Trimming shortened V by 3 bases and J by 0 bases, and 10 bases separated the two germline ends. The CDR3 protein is CASSATGSSGNTIYF. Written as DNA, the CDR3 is TGTGCCAGCAGCGCCACAGGGAGCTCTGGAAACACCATATATTTT.

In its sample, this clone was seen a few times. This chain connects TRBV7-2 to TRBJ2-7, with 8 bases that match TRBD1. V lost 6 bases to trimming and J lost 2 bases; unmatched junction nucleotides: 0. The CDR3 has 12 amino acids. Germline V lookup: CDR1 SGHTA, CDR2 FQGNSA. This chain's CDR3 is CASRQGAYEQYF. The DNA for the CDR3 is TGTGCCAGCAGACAGGGGGCCTACGAGCAGTACTTC.

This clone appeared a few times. The CDR3 region is CASSADRDNTEAFF. The CDR3 bases are TGTGCCAGCAGTGCGGACAGGGATAACACTGAAGCTTTCTTT. The chain uses TRBV6-4 and TRBJ1-1, with 8 bases fitting TRBD1. This CDR3 has 14 amino acids. Germline V CDR1 and CDR2: MRHNA, SNTAGT. The V gene end was trimmed by 4 bases and the J gene end by 2 bases; junction bases not matched to a gene: 3.

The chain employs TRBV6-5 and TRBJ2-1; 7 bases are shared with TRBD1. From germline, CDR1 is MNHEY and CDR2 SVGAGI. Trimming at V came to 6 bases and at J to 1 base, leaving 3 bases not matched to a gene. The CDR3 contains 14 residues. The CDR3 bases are TGTGCCAGCAGGGGACAGTGGTCCTACAATGAGCAGTTCTTC. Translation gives CASRGQWSYNEQFF.

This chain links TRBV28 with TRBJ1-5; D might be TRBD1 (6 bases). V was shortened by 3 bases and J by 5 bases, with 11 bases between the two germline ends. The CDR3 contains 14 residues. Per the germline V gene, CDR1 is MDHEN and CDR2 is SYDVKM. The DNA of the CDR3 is TGTGCCAGCAGTTTCCCGCAGGGGTATCAGCCCCAGCATTTT. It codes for CASSFPQGYQPQHF.

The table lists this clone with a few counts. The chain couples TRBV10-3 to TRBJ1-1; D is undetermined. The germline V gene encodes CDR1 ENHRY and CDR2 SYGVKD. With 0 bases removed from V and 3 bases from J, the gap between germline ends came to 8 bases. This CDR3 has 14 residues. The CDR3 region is CAISESAGDTEAFF. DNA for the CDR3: TGTGCCATCAGTGAGTCGGCAGGCGACACTGAAGCTTTCTTT.

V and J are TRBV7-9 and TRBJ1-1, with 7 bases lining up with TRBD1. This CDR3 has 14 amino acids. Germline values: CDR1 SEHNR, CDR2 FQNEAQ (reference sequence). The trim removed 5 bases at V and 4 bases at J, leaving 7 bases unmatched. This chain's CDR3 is CASSPTGSSTEAFF. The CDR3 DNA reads TGTGCCAGCAGCCCGACAGGGTCCAGCACTGAAGCTTTCTTT.

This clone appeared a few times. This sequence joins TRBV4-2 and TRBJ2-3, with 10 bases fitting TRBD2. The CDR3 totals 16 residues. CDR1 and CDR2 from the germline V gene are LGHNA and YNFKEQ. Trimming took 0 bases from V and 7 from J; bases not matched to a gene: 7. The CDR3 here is CASSQESGGASHTQYF. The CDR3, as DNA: TGTGCCAGCAGCCAAGAGAGCGGGGGGGCCTCTCATACGCAGTATTTT.

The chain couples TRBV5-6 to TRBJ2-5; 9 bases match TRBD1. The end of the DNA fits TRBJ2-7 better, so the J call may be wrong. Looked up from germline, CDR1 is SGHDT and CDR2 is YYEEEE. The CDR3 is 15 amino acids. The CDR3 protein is CASSSPGTGIGEQYF. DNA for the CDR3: TGTGCCAGCAGCTCCCCCGGGACAGGGATTGGCGAGCAGTACTTC.

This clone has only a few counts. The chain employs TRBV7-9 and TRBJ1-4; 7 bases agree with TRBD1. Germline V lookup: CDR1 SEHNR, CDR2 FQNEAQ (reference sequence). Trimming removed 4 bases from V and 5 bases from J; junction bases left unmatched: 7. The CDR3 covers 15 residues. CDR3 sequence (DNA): TGTGCCAGCAGCTCCTCCGGGACAGCAAATGAAAAACTGTTTTTT. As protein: CASSSSGTANEKLFF.

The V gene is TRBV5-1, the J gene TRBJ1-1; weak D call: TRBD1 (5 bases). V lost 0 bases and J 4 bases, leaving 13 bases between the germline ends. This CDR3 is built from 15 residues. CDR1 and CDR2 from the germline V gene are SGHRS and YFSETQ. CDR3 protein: CASSLVGGKGTEAFF. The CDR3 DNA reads TGCGCCAGCAGCTTGGTTGGGGGGAAGGGCACTGAAGCTTTCTTT.